This TCR beta chain was recorded in a study of T cell repertoires in cytomegalovirus infection. Notes on the study in general: Ex vivo responses were dominated by HLA-C-restricted CMV-specific TCR beta clonotypes. There were carriers of CMV plus the relevant HLA, and cumulative public TCR beta family frequency identified them.

Regarding this clonotype: What it binds is not known.

This CDR3 is 12 amino acids long. Germline CDR1 is ENHRY and CDR2 is SYGVKD. Between the trimmed V and J ends, which lost 7 bases and 4 bases, there was a span of 10 bases. TCRdb fed the reads into MiXCR, producing one record per CDR3 protein. The sample shows 380,000 or so distinct CDR3 sequences, approximately 35% of them seen only once. The material was cultured PBMCs, obtained from culture after CMV antigen stimulation. The chain has TRBV10-3 and TRBJ1-2; TRBD1 might be the D (5 bases). The TCR was taken from a human donor in good health (CMV status not recorded). Some clones in this sample may be carry-over from other donors' samples. CDR3 region: CAIKGDSYGYTF. CDR3 in DNA: TGTGCCATCAAGGGAGACAGCTATGGCTACACCTTC.